The clone carrying this T cell receptor beta chain was seen only a few times. Its specificity is unknown. J gave up 3 bases and V 2 bases, and 10 bases lay outside the gene matches. There are 16 residues in the CDR3. CDR1 is SGHRS, CDR2 YFSETQ, per germline. These data originate in a study of T-cell memory formation after mild COVID-19. A single record per CDR3 protein comes from TCRdb applying MiXCR to the 5' RACE reads. The sample yields some 130,000 distinct CDR3 sequences, approximately 16% seen once. Study conclusions and caveats: The finding that pre-infection memory included some responding clones suggested that cross-reactive memory joined.

The TCR was taken from an adult woman who had mild COVID-19 (a few samples of this study predate the infection). Cell type and time point are not known. The J gene is TRBJ2-7, the V gene TRBV5-1, with 8 bases aligning to TRBD1. Sequenced sample: PBMCs or a T cell subset sorted from them (not recorded which). CDR3 nucleotide sequence: TGCGCCAGCAGCTTAGGGACAGGAGGGGTGAGCTACGAGCAGTACTTC. The encoded protein is CASSLGTGGVSYEQYF.